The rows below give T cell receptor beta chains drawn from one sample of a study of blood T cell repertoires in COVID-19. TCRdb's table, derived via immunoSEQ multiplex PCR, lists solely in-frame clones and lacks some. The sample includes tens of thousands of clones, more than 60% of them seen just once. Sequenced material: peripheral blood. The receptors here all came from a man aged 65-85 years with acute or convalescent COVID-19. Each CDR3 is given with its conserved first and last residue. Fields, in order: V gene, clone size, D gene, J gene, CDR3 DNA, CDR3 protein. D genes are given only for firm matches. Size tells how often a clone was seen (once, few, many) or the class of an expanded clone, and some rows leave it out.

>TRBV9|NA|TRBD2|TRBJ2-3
TGTGCCAGGGGCGGGGGGGGCCTCACAGATACGCAGTATTTT
CARGGGGLTDTQYF
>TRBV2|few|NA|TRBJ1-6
TGTGCCAGCAGGGGGGGGATAGTGAATTCACCCCTCCACTTT
CASRGGIVNSPLHF
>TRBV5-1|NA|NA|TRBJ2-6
TGCGCCAGCAGCTTGGCTTCCTCTGGGGCCAACGTCCTGACTTTC
CASSLASSGANVLTF
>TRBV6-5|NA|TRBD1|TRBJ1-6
TGTGCCAGCCCTTCGGGACAGAAAAATAATTCACCCCTCCACTTT
CASPSGQKNNSPLHF
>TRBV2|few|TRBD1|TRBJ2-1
TGTGCCAGCAGCCCCGGGACAGGGTCGATGGATGAGCAGTTCTTC
CASSPGTGSMDEQFF
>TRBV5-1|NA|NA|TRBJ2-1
TGCGCCAGCATGAGGGGGGACAGCTCCTACAATGAGCAGTTCTTC
CASMRGDSSYNEQFF
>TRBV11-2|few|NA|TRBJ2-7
TGTGCCAGCAGCCCCGGACAGTACGAGCAGTACTTC
CASSPGQYEQYF
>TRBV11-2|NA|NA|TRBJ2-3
TGTGCCAGCAGCTTAGCGGGCACAGATACGCAGTATTTT
CASSLAGTDTQYF
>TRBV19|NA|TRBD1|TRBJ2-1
TGTGCCAGTAGTACGACTCCTGGGACAGGGGAAAAGTTCTTC
CASSTTPGTGEKFF
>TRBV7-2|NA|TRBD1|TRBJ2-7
TGTGCCAGCAGCCAGTTCGGGACAGGGGTGAACGAGCAGTACTTC
CASSQFGTGVNEQYF
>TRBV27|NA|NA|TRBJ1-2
TGTGCCAGCAGGATAGGAGGCTCTGCTTCTAACTATGGCTACACCTTC
CASRIGGSASNYGYTF
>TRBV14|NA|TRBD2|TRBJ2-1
TGTGCCAGCAGCCAAGATCTAGCGGGGGAGGTCAATGAGCAGTTCTTC
CASSQDLAGEVNEQFF
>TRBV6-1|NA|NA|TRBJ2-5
TGTGCCAGCAGTGGGTGGACAGTAAAGCATCAAGAGACCCAGTACTTC
CASSGWTVKHQETQYF
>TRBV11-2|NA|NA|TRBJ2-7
TGTGCCAGCAGCTTAGATCGGGGGGCAGGTCAGCAGTACTTC
CASSLDRGAGQQYF
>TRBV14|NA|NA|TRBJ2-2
TGTGCCAGCAGCCAAGATCTGAGCGGGGAGCTGTTTTTT
CASSQDLSGELFF
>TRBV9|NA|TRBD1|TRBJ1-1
TGTGCCAGCAGCGGGGGGGCCCCAGGGACAGAGAACACTGAAGCTTTCTTT
CASSGGAPGTENTEAFF
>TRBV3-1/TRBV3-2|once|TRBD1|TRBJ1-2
TGTGCCAGCAGCCAACTTGACCCGGGACAGGGGGGTGGCTACACCTTC
CASSQLDPGQGGGYTF
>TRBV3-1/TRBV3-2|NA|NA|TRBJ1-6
TGTGCCAGCAGCCAGGGTGACAGCCGGAATTCACCCCTCCACTTT
CASSQGDSRNSPLHF
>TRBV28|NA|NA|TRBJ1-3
TGTGCCAGCAGTTCCTACAGGGCCGGAAACACCATATATTTT
CASSSYRAGNTIYF
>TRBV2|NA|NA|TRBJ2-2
TGTGCCAGCAGTCCTAGCACCGGGGAGCTGTTTTTT
CASSPSTGELFF
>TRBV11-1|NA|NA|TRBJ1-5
TGTGCCAGCAGCTTAGCCGGGTCCCAGCCCCAGCATTTT
CASSLAGSQPQHF
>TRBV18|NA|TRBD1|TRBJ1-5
TGTGCCAGCTCACCGGGACAGTTCCACAATCAGCCCCAGCATTTT
CASSPGQFHNQPQHF
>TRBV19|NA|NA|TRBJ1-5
TGTGCCAGTAGTATTGTGCGTCAGCCCCAGCATTTT
CASSIVRQPQHF